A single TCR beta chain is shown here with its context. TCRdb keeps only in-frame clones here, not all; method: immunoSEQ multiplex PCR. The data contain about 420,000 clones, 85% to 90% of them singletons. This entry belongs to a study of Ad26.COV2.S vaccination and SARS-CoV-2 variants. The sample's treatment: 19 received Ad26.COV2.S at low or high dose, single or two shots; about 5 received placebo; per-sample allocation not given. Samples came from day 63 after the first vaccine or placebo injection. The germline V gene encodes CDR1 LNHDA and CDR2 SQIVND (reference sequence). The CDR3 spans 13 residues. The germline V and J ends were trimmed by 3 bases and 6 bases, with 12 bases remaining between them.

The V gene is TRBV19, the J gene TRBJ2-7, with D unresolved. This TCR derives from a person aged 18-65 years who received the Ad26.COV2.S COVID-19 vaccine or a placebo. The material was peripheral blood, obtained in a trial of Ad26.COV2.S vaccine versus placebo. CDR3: CASSIRVDGEQYF. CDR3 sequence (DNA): TGTGCCAGTAGTATTCGGGTCGACGGCGAGCAGTACTTC.